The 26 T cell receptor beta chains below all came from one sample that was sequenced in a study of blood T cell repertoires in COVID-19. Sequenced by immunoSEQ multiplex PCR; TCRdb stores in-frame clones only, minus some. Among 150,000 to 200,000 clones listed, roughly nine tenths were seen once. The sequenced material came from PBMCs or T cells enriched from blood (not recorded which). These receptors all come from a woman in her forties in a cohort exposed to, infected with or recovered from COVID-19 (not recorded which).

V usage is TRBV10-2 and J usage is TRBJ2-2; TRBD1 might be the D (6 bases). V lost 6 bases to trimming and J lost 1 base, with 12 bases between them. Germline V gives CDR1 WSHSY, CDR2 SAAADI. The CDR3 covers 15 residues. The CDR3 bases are TGCGCCAGCAGAACCAGGGGCTTGAACACCGGGGAGCTGTTTTTT. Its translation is CASRTRGLNTGELFF.

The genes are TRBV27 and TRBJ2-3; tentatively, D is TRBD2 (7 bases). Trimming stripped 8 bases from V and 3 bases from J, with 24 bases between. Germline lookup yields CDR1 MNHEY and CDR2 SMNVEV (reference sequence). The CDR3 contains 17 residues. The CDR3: CASLLRAGASLTDTQYF. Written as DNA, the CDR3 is TGTGCCAGCCTCCTCCGGGCGGGGGCGTCCCTGACAGATACGCAGTATTTT.

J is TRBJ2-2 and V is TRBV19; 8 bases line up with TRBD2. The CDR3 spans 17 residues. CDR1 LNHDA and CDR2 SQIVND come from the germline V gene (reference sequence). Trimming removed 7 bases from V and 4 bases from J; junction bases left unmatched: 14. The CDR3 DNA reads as TGTGCCAGTAAGGGATCAAAACTCCGGGAGGGCACCGGGGAGCTGTTTTTT. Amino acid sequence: CASKGSKLREGTGELFF.

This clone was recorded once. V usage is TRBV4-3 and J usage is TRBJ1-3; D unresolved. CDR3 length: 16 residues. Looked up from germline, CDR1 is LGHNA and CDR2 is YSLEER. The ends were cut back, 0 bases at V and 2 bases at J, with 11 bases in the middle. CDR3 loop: CASSQDSGGTGNTIYF. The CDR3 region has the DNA TGCGCCAGCAGCCAAGACTCGGGAGGGACTGGAAACACCATATATTTT.

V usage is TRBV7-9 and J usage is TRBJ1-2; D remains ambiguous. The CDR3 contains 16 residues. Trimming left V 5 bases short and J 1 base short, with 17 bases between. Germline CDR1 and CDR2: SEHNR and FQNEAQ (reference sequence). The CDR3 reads CASSLLPRERNYGYTF. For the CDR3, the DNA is TGTGCCAGCAGCCTCTTACCAAGGGAGCGTAACTATGGCTACACCTTC. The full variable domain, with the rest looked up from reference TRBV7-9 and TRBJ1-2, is DTGVSQNPRHKITKRGQNVTFRCDPISEHNRLYWYRQTLGQGPEFLTYFQNEAQLEKSRLLSDRFSAERPKGSFSTLEIQRTEQGDSAMYLCASSLLPRERNYGYTFGSGTRLTVV.

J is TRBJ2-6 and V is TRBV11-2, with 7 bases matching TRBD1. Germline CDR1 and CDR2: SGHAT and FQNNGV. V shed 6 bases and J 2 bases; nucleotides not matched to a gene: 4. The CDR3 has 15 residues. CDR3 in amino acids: CASRTGLAGANVLTF. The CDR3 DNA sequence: TGTGCCAGCAGGACAGGGCTCGCTGGGGCCAACGTCCTGACTTTC. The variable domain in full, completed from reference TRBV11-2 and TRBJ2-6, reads EAGVAQSPRYKIIEKRQSVAFWCNPISGHATLYWYQQILGQGPKLLIQFQNNGVVDDSQLPKDRFSAERLKGVDSTLKIQPAKLEDSAVYLCASRTGLAGANVLTFGAGSRLTVL.

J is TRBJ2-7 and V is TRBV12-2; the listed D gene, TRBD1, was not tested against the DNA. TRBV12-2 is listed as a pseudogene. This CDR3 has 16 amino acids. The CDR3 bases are TGTGCAAGTCGCTTTTACGGGGGACAGGGGTCCTACGAGCAGTACTTC. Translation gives CASRFYGGQGSYEQYF.

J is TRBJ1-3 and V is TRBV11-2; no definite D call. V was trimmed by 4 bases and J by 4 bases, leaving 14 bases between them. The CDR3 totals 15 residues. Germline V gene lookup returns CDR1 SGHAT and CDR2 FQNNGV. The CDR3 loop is CASSSHPGSGNTIYF. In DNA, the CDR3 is TGTGCCAGCAGCTCACACCCGGGATCGGGAAACACCATATATTTT. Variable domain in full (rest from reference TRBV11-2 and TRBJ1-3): EAGVAQSPRYKIIEKRQSVAFWCNPISGHATLYWYQQILGQGPKLLIQFQNNGVVDDSQLPKDRFSAERLKGVDSTLKIQPAKLEDSAVYLCASSSHPGSGNTIYFGEGSWLTVV.

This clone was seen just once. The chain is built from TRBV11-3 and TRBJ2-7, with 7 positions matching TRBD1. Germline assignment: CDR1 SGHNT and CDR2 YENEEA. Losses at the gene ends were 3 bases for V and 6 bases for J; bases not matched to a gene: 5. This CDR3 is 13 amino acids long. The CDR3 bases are TGTGCCAGCAGCTTGAGGGGGCCCCCCGAGCAGTACTTC. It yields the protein CASSLRGPPEQYF.

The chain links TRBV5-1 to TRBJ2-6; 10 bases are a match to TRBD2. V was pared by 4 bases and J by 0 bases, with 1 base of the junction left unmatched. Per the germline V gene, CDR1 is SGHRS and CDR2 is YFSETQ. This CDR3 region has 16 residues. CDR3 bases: TGCGCCAGCAGCCCTAGCGGGAGCTCTGGGGCCAACGTCCTGACTTTC. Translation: CASSPSGSSGANVLTF. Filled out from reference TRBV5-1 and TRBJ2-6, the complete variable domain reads KAGVTQTPRYLIKTRGQQVTLSCSPISGHRSVSWYQQTPGQGLQFLFEYFSETQRNKGNFPGRFSGRQFSNSRSEMNVSTLELGDSALYLCASSPSGSSGANVLTFGAGSRLTVL.

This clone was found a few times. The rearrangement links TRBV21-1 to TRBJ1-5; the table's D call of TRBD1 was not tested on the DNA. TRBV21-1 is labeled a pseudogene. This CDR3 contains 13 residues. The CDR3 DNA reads TGTGCCAGGCAGGGTGAGGGCAATCAGCCCCAGCATTTT. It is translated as CARQGEGNQPQHF.

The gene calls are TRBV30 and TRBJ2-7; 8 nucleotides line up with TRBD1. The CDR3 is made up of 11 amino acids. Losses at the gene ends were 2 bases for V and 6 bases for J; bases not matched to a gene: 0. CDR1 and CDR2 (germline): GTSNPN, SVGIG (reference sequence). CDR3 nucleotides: TGTGCCTGGAGTACAGGGGGCGAGCAGTACTTC. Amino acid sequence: CAWSTGGEQYF.

In DNA form, the CDR3 reads TGTGCCAGCAGCCTCTCATCCTCGGACAGGGTGAACTATGGCTACACCTTC. Translation: CASSLSSSDRVNYGYTF. The rearrangement uses TRBV14 and TRBJ1-2; 8 bases line up with TRBD1. This CDR3 has 17 residues. The germline V gene encodes CDR1 SGHDN and CDR2 FVKESK. V was clipped by 4 bases and J by 2 bases; unmatched bases: 12.

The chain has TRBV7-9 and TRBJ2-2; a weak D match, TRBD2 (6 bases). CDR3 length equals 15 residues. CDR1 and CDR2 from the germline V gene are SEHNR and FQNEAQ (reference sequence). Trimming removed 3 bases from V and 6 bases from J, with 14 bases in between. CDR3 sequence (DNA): TGTGCCAGCAGCTTTGGGACGACTAGGTCCGGGGAGCTGTTTTTT. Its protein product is CASSFGTTRSGELFF.

The CDR3 loop reads CASSTGSDQPQHF. The CDR3 region has the DNA TGTGCCAGCTCTACAGGGTCCGATCAGCCCCAGCATTTT. This chain connects TRBV6-5 to TRBJ1-5, with TRBD1 as a possible D gene (6 bases). CDR3 length: 13 amino acids. Germline CDR1 is MNHEY and CDR2 is SVGAGI. Trimming stripped 8 bases from V and 5 bases from J, with 13 bases between.

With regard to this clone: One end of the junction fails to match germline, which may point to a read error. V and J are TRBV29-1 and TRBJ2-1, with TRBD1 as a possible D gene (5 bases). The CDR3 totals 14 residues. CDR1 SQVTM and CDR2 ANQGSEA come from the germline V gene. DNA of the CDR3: TGCAGCTTTGACAGAAGTGGTTCCTACAATGAGCAGTTCTTC. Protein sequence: CSFDRSGSYNEQFF.

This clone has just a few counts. The CDR3 protein is CASSQVGGGASGTGELFF. The CDR3 nucleotides are TGTGCCAGCAGCCAAGTTGGAGGCGGGGCGTCGGGCACCGGGGAGCTGTTTTTT. V is TRBV3-1 (or the pseudogene TRBV3-2) and J is TRBJ2-2; tentatively, D is TRBD2 (6 bases). Germline V gene data show CDR1 as LGHDT and CDR2 as YNNKEL (reference sequence). With 1 base removed from V and 4 bases from J, the gap between germline ends came to 19 bases. The CDR3 is made up of 18 amino acids.

The CDR3 bases are TGTGCCAGCAGTTTCCCCGTCCGGGGGTCGGATGGCTACACCTTC. Translating it yields CASSFPVRGSDGYTF. The chain couples TRBV28 to TRBJ1-2, with D possibly being TRBD1 (5 bases). V dropped 3 bases and J dropped 6 bases, with 17 bases sitting between them. This CDR3 comprises 15 residues. In germline, CDR1 is MDHEN, CDR2 SYDVKM.

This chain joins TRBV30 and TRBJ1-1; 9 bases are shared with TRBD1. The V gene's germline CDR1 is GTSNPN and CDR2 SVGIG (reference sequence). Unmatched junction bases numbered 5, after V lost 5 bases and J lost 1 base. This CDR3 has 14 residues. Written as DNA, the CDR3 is TGTGCCTGGGGTTCGGGACAGGGGAACACTGAAGCTTTCTTT. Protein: CAWGSGQGNTEAFF.

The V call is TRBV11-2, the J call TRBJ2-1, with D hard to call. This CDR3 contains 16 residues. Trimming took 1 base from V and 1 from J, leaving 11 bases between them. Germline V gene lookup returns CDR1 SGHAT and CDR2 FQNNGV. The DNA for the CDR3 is TGTGCCAGCAGCTTAGCCGGCCTGACATCCTACAATGAGCAGTTCTTC. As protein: CASSLAGLTSYNEQFF.

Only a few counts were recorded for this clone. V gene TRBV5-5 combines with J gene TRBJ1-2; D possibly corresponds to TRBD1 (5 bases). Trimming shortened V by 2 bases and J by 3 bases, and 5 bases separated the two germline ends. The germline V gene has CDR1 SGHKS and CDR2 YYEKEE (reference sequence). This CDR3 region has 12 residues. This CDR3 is CASSLGDYGYTF. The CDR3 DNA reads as TGTGCCAGCAGCTTAGGGGACTATGGCTACACCTTC.

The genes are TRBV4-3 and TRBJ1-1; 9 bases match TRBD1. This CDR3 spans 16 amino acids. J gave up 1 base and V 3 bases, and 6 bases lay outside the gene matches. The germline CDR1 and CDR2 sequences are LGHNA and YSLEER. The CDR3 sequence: CASSQRDRVTNTEAFF. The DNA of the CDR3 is TGCGCCAGCAGCCAGAGGGACAGGGTTACGAACACTGAAGCTTTCTTT.

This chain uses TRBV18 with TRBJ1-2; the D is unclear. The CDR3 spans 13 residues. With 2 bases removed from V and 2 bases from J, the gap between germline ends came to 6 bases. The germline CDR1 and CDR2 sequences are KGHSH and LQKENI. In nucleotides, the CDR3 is TGTGCCAGCTCACCATCGGGGAACTATGGCTACACCTTC. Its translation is CASSPSGNYGYTF.

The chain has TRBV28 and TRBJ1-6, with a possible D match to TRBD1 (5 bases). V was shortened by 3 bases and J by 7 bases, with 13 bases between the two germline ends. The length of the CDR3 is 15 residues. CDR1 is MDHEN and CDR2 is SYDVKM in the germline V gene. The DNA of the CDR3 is TGTGCCAGCAGTTTGGATATCGGGGGGAATTCACCCCTCCACTTT. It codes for CASSLDIGGNSPLHF.

The CDR3 DNA reads TGTGCCAGCAGCTTACAGCGGGAGGGACCCTACGAGCAGTACTTC. The encoded protein is CASSLQREGPYEQYF. The chain uses TRBV7-9 and TRBJ2-7, with TRBD2 identical over 10 bases. The CDR3 extends over 15 amino acids. Germline V gene lookup returns CDR1 SEHNR and CDR2 FQNEAQ (reference sequence). With 2 bases clipped from V and 2 bases from J, the junction kept 3 bases outside the gene matches.

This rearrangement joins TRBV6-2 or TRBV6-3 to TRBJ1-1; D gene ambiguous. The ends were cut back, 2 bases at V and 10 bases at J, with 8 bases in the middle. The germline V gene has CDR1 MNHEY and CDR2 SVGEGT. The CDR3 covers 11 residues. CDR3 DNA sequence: TGTGCCAGCAGTTACCCTTTCGGAGCTTTCTTT. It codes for CASSYPFGAFF.